The 10 T cell receptor beta chains listed next were all sequenced from one sample in a study of blood T cell repertoires in COVID-19. Libraries were prepared by immunoSEQ multiplex PCR; TCRdb keeps only in-frame clonotypes and omits some of them. The data contain some 240,000 clones, approximately 78% of them seen just once; the ten biggest clones take up about 5.6%. Sequenced: peripheral blood. The origin of the receptors is a woman in her 70s with COVID-19, enrolled during active disease.

The chain joins TRBV18 to TRBJ2-1, with 9 bases matching TRBD1. Germline CDR1 is KGHSH and CDR2 is LQKENI. Trimming cost V 8 bases and J 8 bases; bases outside gene matches: 13. The CDR3 totals 15 residues. CDR3 amino acids: CASLDSGQGKDEQFF. The CDR3 DNA reads as TGTGCCAGCCTAGACTCGGGACAGGGTAAGGATGAGCAGTTCTTC.

This clone was counted a single time. This chain's CDR3 is CASSGTGKETQYF. The CDR3 DNA sequence: TGTGCCAGCAGCGGGACAGGGAAAGAGACCCAGTACTTC. The V and J genes are TRBV7-6 and TRBJ2-5; 9 bases fit TRBD1. The CDR3 totals 13 residues. Germline V lookup: CDR1 SGHVS, CDR2 FNYEAQ. Trimming cost V 5 bases and J 3 bases; bases outside gene matches: 1. The variable domain in full, completed from reference TRBV7-6 and TRBJ2-5, reads GAGVSQSPRYKVTKRGQDVALRCDPISGHVSLYWYRQALGQGPEFLTYFNYEAQQDKSGLPNDRFSAERPEGSISTLTIQRTEQRDSAMYRCASSGTGKETQYFGPGTRLLVL.

The J gene is TRBJ1-6, the V gene TRBV3-1 (or the pseudogene TRBV3-2); 7 bases agree with TRBD1. CDR3 length: 14 residues. The V and J ends lost 2 bases and 12 bases, in that order; junction bases with no gene match: 7. The germline V gene has CDR1 LGHDT and CDR2 YNNKEL (reference sequence). The CDR3 protein is CASSQLGTEGPLHF. In nucleotides, the CDR3 is TGTGCCAGCAGCCAACTCGGGACAGAGGGACCCCTCCACTTT.

Regarding this clone: The same CDR3 can be traced to other DNA sequences in this sample. The rearrangement links TRBV7-9 to TRBJ1-5; TRBD1 agrees at 7 bases. Trimming cost V 5 bases and J 3 bases; bases outside gene matches: 4. This CDR3 spans 14 amino acids. Germline loops: CDR1 SEHNR, CDR2 FQNEAQ (reference sequence). CDR3 coding DNA: TGTGCCAGCAGCCCGGGACAGCCCAATCAGCCCCAGCATTTT. It codes for CASSPGQPNQPQHF.

The rearrangement links TRBV5-1 to TRBJ2-7; D gene uncertain. The germline CDR1 and CDR2 sequences are SGHRS and YFSETQ. V was trimmed by 5 bases and J by 4 bases, leaving 13 bases between them. This CDR3 region has 13 residues. CDR3 loop: CASRSVREYEQYF. For the CDR3, the DNA is TGCGCCAGCAGGTCCGTAAGAGAATACGAGCAGTACTTC.

This chain joins TRBV24-1 and TRBJ1-2; possible D gene TRBD1, 5 bases. V was cut by 3 bases and J by 4 bases, with 17 bases left in between. There are 16 residues in the CDR3. Germline V gene sequence: CDR1 KGHDR, CDR2 SFDVKD. In nucleotides, the CDR3 is TGTGCCACCAGTGATGGGAAGACAGCCTCAGTCTATGGCTACACCTTC. It specifies CATSDGKTASVYGYTF.

The J gene is TRBJ2-3, the V gene TRBV5-6; D is unclear. Per the germline V gene, CDR1 is SGHDT and CDR2 is YYEEEE. The V gene lost 1 base and the J gene lost 6 bases, with 3 bases spanning the gap. This CDR3 is 11 amino acids long. The CDR3 DNA reads as TGTGCCAGCAGCTTGCTCGATACGCAGTATTTT. Its protein is CASSLLDTQYF.

J is TRBJ1-2 and V is TRBV15; possibly TRBD1 for D (5 bases). V lost 5 bases and J lost 8, with 15 bases in between. The V gene's germline CDR1 is LNHNV and CDR2 YYDKDF (reference sequence). The CDR3 spans 13 residues. This CDR3 is CATSGGWDSGYTF. The CDR3 region has the DNA TGTGCCACCAGCGGGGGGTGGGATAGCGGCTACACCTTC.

The chain uses TRBV20-1 and TRBJ1-3, with 9 bases matching TRBD1. The junction had 13 bases not matched to a gene; V was cut back by 3 bases and J by 4 bases. Germline CDR1 is DFQATT and CDR2 is SNEGSKA (reference sequence). CDR3 size: 17 residues. In nucleotides, the CDR3 is TGCAGTGCTAGTACAGCGCTCGGACAGGGGTTCGGAAACACCATATATTTT. This encodes CSASTALGQGFGNTIYF.

V and J are TRBV7-9 and TRBJ1-1; 8 nucleotides match TRBD1. Germline loops: CDR1 SEHNR, CDR2 FQNEAQ (reference sequence). V trimming: 5 bases; J trimming: 1 base; junction bases outside the gene matches: 6. The CDR3 is made up of 15 amino acids. The CDR3 reads CASSRAGTGNTEAFF. DNA of the CDR3: TGTGCCAGCAGCCGCGCCGGGACAGGGAACACTGAAGCTTTCTTT.